The clone carrying this TCR beta chain occurred a few times. The V end lost 6 bases, the J end lost 8 bases, and 16 bases lay between the germline ends. The CDR3 has 14 residues. From germline, CDR1 is MNHNS and CDR2 SASEGT. The entry originates in a study of patients and donors after allogeneic stem cell transplantation. Via MiXCR, TCRdb re-called the RT-PCR reads, giving one row per CDR3 protein. The profile covers about a million distinct CDR3 sequences, with roughly 18% appearing a single time and approximately 5.9% taken by the ten largest. The gene calls are TRBV6-1 and TRBJ1-4, with a possible D match to TRBD1 (6 bases). Sample: blood, either unsorted or a sorted T cell fraction (not recorded which). The TCR originated in a human donor who was either an allogeneic HSCT recipient or a stem cell or donor lymphocyte infusion donor (not recorded which). It is not recorded whose cells these are; they may come from a transplant donor. The CDR3 loop reads CASRRGVDREKLFF. In nucleotides, the CDR3 is TGTGCCAGCAGGAGGGGGGTTGATAGGGAAAAACTGTTTTTT.